A selection of T cell receptor beta chains follows, all from one sample in a study of T cells in Graves' hyperthyroidism and ophthalmopathy. From the multiplex PCR reads, TCRdb called clonotypes with MiXCR, one entry per CDR3 protein. The data contain approximately 610,000 distinct CDR3 sequences, 15% to 20% of them singletons. The sample comprised blood. These receptors were obtained from a woman between 18 and 30 years old with Graves' hyperthyroidism. The CDR3 runs from the conserved cysteine through the conserved F or W. D genes are given only for firm matches. Clone size appears in some rows only: once, few, many, or a class for an expanded clone.

>TRBJ1-2|-|TRBV7-2|many
CASSLDGNYGYTF
TGTGCCAGCAGCTTAGACGGCAACTATGGCTACACCTTC
>TRBJ1-5|TRBD1|TRBV2|many
CASSEPDRADSNQPQHF
TGTGCCAGCAGTGAACCCGACAGGGCCGATAGCAATCAGCCCCAGCATTTT
>TRBJ2-7|-|TRBV10-1|many
CASSERGGRPYEQYF
TGCGCCAGCAGTGAGCGCGGGGGCAGACCCTACGAGCAGTACTTC
>TRBJ2-1|TRBD2|TRBV10-3|-
CAIRLPSGRYNEQFF
TGTGCCATCAGACTTCCTAGCGGGAGGTACAATGAGCAGTTCTTC
>TRBJ2-2|-|TRBV7-2|many
CASSFVLRDAANTGELFF
TGTGCCAGCAGCTTCGTTTTGCGCGACGCGGCGAACACCGGGGAGCTGTTTTTT
>TRBJ1-5|TRBD1|TRBV20-1|many
CSATGTGDGWQPQHF
TGCAGTGCAACCGGGACAGGGGATGGCTGGCAGCCCCAGCATTTT
>TRBJ2-1|-|TRBV12-3/TRBV12-4|many
CASRGTRSYNEQFF
TGTGCCAGCAGGGGGACTCGCTCCTACAATGAGCAGTTCTTC
>TRBJ2-7|-|TRBV6-1|-
CASSYPGRSNEQYF
TGTGCCAGCAGTTATCCGGGACGGAGCAACGAGCAGTACTTC
>TRBJ2-2|TRBD2|TRBV20-1|many
CSASGLAHTGELFF
TGCAGTGCTTCGGGACTAGCGCACACCGGGGAGCTGTTTTTT
>TRBJ2-2|-|TRBV4-1|few
CASSQDRAGRELFF
TGCGCCAGCAGCCAAGATCGCGCAGGAAGGGAGCTGTTTTTT
>TRBJ1-5|-|TRBV28|many
CASSLALNSNQPQHF
TGTGCCAGCAGTTTGGCGCTCAATAGCAATCAGCCCCAGCATTTT
>TRBJ2-2|TRBD2|TRBV4-1|-
CASSQEGLVAANTGELFF
TGCGCCAGCAGCCAAGAGGGACTAGTGGCGGCCAACACCGGGGAGCTGTTTTTT
>TRBJ2-3|-|TRBV7-9|-
CASSSQALPTDTQYF
TGTGCCAGCAGCTCACAGGCCCTACCCACAGATACGCAGTATTTT
>TRBJ2-2|-|TRBV5-1|few
CASSLVLTGELFF
TGCGCCAGCAGCTTGGTCCTCACCGGGGAGCTGTTTTTT
>TRBJ1-1|-|TRBV10-3|-
CAISESNLGRAFF
TGTGCCATCAGTGAGTCGAATCTAGGGAGAGCTTTCTTT
>TRBJ2-5|-|TRBV5-1|-
CASSSASGETQYF
TGCGCCAGCAGTTCGGCATCGGGGGAGACCCAGTACTTC
>TRBJ2-3|TRBD2|TRBV7-9|many
CASSILAGDSADTQYF
TGTGCCAGCAGCATTCTAGCGGGAGACAGCGCAGATACGCAGTATTTT
>TRBJ1-4|-|TRBV12-3/TRBV12-4|few
CANQPPRVLGEKLFF
TGTGCCAACCAGCCTCCAAGGGTTCTCGGTGAAAAACTGTTTTTT
>TRBJ2-3|TRBD1|TRBV4-1|few
CASSQEGQGLFGTDTQYF
TGCGCCAGCAGCCAAGAGGGACAGGGCTTGTTTGGCACAGATACGCAGTATTTT
>TRBJ2-7|TRBD2|TRBV14|once
CASSPWSLAGGRPSYNEQYF
TGTGCCAGCAGCCCTTGGTCACTAGCGGGGGGACGTCCCTCCTACAATGAGCAGTACTTC
>TRBJ2-2|-|TRBV15|-
CATSRDLTGLWTGELFF
TGTGCCACCAGCAGAGATCTAACAGGGCTTTGGACCGGGGAGCTGTTTTTT
>TRBJ2-7|TRBD2|TRBV25-1|-
CASSMGGGLERGVHEQYF
TGTGCCAGCAGTATGGGTGGCGGTTTGGAGCGGGGAGTCCACGAGCAGTACTTC
>TRBJ2-3|-|TRBV24-1|-
CATMGLKGDTQYF
TGTGCCACCATGGGCCTAAAAGGGGATACGCAGTATTTT
>TRBJ1-2|-|TRBV30|few
CAWSETGHYGYTF
TGTGCCTGGAGTGAAACAGGGCACTATGGCTACACCTTC
>TRBJ2-1|-|TRBV28|many
CASRTPGPNNEQFF
TGTGCCAGCAGAACACCGGGGCCTAATAATGAGCAGTTCTTC
>TRBJ2-3|-|TRBV2|many
CASSVLQPYTDTQYF
TGTGCCAGCAGTGTATTACAGCCTTACACAGATACGCAGTATTTT
>TRBJ2-1|-|TRBV12-3/TRBV12-4|many
CASSLSRGGNEQFF
TGTGCCAGCAGTTTGAGCAGGGGCGGCAATGAGCAGTTCTTC
>TRBJ2-2|-|TRBV2|-
CASSVRGELFF
TGTGCCAGCAGTGTACGCGGGGAGCTGTTTTTT
>TRBJ2-3|-|TRBV7-8|-
CASSSGFGVATDTQYF
TGTGCCAGCAGCTCAGGCTTCGGAGTAGCTACAGATACGCAGTATTTT
>TRBJ1-4|TRBD1|TRBV20-1|-
CSASVTGAGNEKLFF
TGCAGTGCTAGTGTCACAGGGGCTGGTAATGAAAAACTGTTTTTT
>TRBJ1-2|-|TRBV12-3/TRBV12-4|-
CASSPPGGFRYTF
TGTGCCAGCAGTCCGCCTGGGGGGTTCCGCTACACCTTC
>TRBJ1-3|-|TRBV7-2|-
CASSLTRIPGNTIYF
TGTGCCAGCAGCTTAACTAGGATACCCGGAAACACCATATATTTT
>TRBJ2-1|TRBD1|TRBV14|-
CASSRQAYGTDYNEQFF
TGTGCCAGCAGCCGACAGGCCTACGGGACAGACTACAATGAGCAGTTCTTC
>TRBJ2-1|-|TRBV29-1|-
CSVGHGEQFF
TGCAGCGTTGGGCACGGTGAGCAGTTCTTC
>TRBJ1-4|TRBD1|TRBV27|-
CASSFNRGTNEKLFF
TGTGCCAGCAGTTTCAACAGGGGTACTAATGAAAAACTGTTTTTT
>TRBJ2-7|-|TRBV5-1|many
CASSYRESGNEQYF
TGCGCCAGCAGCTACCGTGAGAGTGGAAACGAGCAGTACTTC
>TRBJ2-1|TRBD2|TRBV27|-
CASSLTPFLVAGGNEQFF
TGTGCCAGCAGTTTAACCCCCTTTCTGGTAGCGGGAGGGAATGAGCAGTTCTTC